What follows are 10 T cell receptor beta chains derived from one specimen sequenced in a study of OX40 agonist ivuxolimab in advanced cancers. The method was immunoSEQ multiplex PCR; TCRdb's version includes in-frame clones alone and lacks a portion of them. The table has around 50,000 clones, approximately 77% seen once; the top ten hold 2% to 3%. Sequences were derived from CD4+ or CD8+ T cells sorted from blood, sampled in a trial of the OX40 agonist ivuxolimab. All receptors derive from an adult with an advanced solid tumor such as melanoma, head and neck, liver or kidney cancer.

The genes are TRBV7-8 and TRBJ1-1; possible D gene TRBD1, 5 bases. CDR1 is SGHVS, CDR2 FQNEAQ, per germline. The CDR3 spans 19 residues. V lost 5 bases, J lost 2 bases, and 27 bases lay in between. CDR3 sequence: CASSANPYRSRKINTEAFF. CDR3 DNA sequence: TGTGCCAGCAGCGCCAACCCCTACAGGTCCAGAAAAATAAACACTGAAGCTTTCTTT.

The V gene is TRBV9, the J gene TRBJ1-2; no clear D. The CDR3 spans 13 residues. Germline CDR1 SGDLS, CDR2 YYNGEE. V was cut by 4 bases and J by 4 bases, with 11 bases left in between. CDR3 nucleotide sequence: TGTGCCAGCAGCCTTAAAATGGGCTATGGCTACACCTTC. It encodes CASSLKMGYGYTF.

The gene calls are TRBV28 and TRBJ2-3, with TRBD2 identical over 8 bases. V lost 4 bases, J lost 7 bases, and 7 bases stayed unmatched. This CDR3 is 14 amino acids long. Germline V gives CDR1 MDHEN, CDR2 SYDVKM. CDR3: CASSSRLAGYTQYF. The CDR3 DNA sequence: TGTGCCAGCAGTTCGCGGCTAGCGGGCTATACGCAGTATTTT.

J is TRBJ2-2 and V is TRBV7-3, with a possible D match to TRBD1 (6 bases). CDR3 size: 14 residues. In germline, CDR1 is SGHTA, CDR2 FQGTGA. Trimming took 6 bases from V and 4 from J, leaving 12 bases between them. The CDR3, as DNA: TGTGCCAGCAGAGCGGACAGACGCACCGGGGAGCTGTTTTTT. Protein sequence: CASRADRRTGELFF.

V and J are TRBV5-4 and TRBJ1-4; D perhaps matches TRBD1 (6 bases). V was pared by 3 bases and J by 3 bases, with 12 bases between. Germline V gives CDR1 SGHNT, CDR2 YYREEE (reference sequence). CDR3 size: 15 residues. The DNA for the CDR3 is TGTGCCAGCAGCTGGGGACAAGCGCCTAATGAAAAACTGTTTTTT. Translating gives CASSWGQAPNEKLFF.

CDR3 sequence (DNA): TGTGCCAGCAGCCAGCCCGGGACTAGCGGTGGGGGGAATACCGGGGAGCTGTTTTTT. Protein: CASSQPGTSGGGNTGELFF. V usage is TRBV6-4 and J usage is TRBJ2-2; 11 nucleotides match TRBD2. CDR1 MRHNA and CDR2 SNTAGT come from the germline V gene. This CDR3 region has 19 residues. The V and J ends lost 6 bases and 5 bases, in that order; junction bases with no gene match: 17.

The chain uses TRBV6-5 and TRBJ1-2; 10 nucleotides align to TRBD1. The CDR3 length is 13 residues. The V gene's germline CDR1 is MNHEY and CDR2 SVGAGI. The junction had 5 bases not matched to a gene; V was cut back by 6 bases and J by 7 bases. CDR3 in amino acids: CASRRQGASGYTF. CDR3 bases: TGTGCCAGCAGGAGACAGGGGGCTAGTGGCTACACCTTC.

The gene calls are TRBV5-6 and TRBJ1-5; D might be TRBD1 (6 bases). Trimming removed 3 bases at V and 1 base at J, with 8 bases between. Germline assignment: CDR1 SGHDT and CDR2 YYEEEE. This CDR3 is 14 amino acids long. The CDR3: CASSSDRSNQPQHF. DNA of the CDR3: TGTGCCAGCAGCTCGGACAGAAGCAATCAGCCCCAGCATTTT.

This chain joins TRBV6-5 and TRBJ1-1; 7 positions agree with TRBD1. This CDR3 is 12 amino acids long. V trimming: 4 bases; J trimming: 5 bases; junction bases outside the gene matches: 1. In germline, CDR1 is MNHEY, CDR2 SVGAGI. The CDR3 DNA is TGTGCCAGCAGTTTACAGGGGACTGAAGCTTTCTTT. It is translated as CASSLQGTEAFF.

The chain joins TRBV9 to TRBJ2-2; possibly TRBD1 for D (6 bases). There are 16 residues in the CDR3. Trimming removed 4 bases at V and 7 bases at J, with 20 bases between. Germline values: CDR1 SGDLS, CDR2 YYNGEE. CDR3 amino acids: CASSPSGGRGVGELFF. The CDR3 DNA reads TGTGCCAGCAGCCCCTCCGGTGGCAGGGGAGTCGGGGAGCTGTTTTTT.